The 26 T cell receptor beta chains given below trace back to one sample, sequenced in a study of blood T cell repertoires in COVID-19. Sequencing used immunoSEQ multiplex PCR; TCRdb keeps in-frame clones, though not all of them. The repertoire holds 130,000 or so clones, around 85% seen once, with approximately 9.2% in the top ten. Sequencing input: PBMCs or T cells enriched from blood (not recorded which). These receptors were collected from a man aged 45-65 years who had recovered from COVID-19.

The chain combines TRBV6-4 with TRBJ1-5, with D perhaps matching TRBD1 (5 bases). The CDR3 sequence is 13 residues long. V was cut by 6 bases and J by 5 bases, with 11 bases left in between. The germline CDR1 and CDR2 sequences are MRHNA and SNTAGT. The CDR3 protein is CASSPGLYQPQHF. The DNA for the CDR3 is TGTGCCAGCAGCCCAGGGCTCTATCAGCCCCAGCATTTT.

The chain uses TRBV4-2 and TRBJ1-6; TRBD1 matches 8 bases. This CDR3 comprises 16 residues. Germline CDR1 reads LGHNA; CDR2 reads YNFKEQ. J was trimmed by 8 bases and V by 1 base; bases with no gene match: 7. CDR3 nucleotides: TGTGCCAGCAGCCAAGCTGAGGACAGGGTAGATTCACCCCTCCACTTT. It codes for CASSQAEDRVDSPLHF.

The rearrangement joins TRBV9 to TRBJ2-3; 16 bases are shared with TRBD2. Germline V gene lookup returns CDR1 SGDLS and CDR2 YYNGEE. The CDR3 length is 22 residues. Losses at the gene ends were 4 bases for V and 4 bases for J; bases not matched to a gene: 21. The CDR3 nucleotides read TGTGCCAGCAGCCCTCCGACCAAGGGACTAGCGGGGGGGCCAGGGTCGTCAGATACGCAGTATTTT. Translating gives CASSPPTKGLAGGPGSSDTQYF.

The CDR3 loop reads CASSLAGRLSGNTIYF. The CDR3 DNA is TGCGCCAGCAGCTTGGCGGGTAGGCTCTCTGGAAACACCATATATTTT. The chain employs TRBV5-1 and TRBJ1-3; D remains ambiguous. The germline CDR1 and CDR2 sequences are SGHRS and YFSETQ. V was trimmed by 0 bases and J by 0 bases, leaving 10 bases between them. The CDR3 is 16 amino acids.

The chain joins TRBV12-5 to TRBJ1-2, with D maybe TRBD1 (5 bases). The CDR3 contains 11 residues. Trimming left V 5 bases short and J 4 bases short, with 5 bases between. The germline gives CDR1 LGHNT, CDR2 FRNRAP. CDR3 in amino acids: CASGDSYGYTF. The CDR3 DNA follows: TGTGCTAGTGGTGACAGCTATGGCTACACCTTC.

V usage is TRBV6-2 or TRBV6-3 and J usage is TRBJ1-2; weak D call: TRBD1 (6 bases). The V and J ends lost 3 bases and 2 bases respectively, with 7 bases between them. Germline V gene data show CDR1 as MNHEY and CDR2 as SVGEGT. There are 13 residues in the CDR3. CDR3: CASSYQGNYGYTF. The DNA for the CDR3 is TGTGCCAGCAGTTATCAGGGGAACTATGGCTACACCTTC.

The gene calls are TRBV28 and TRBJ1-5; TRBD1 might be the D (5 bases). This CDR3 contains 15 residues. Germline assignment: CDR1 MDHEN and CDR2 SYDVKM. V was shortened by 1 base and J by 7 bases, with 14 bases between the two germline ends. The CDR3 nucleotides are TGTGCCAGCAGTTTATTTACACAGGAAGGGCAGCCCCAGCATTTT. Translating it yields CASSLFTQEGQPQHF. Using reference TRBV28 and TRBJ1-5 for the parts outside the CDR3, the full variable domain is DVKVTQSSRYLVKRTGEKVFLECVQDMDHENMFWYRQDPGLGLRLIYFSYDVKMKEKGDIPEGYSVSREKKERFSLILESASTNQTSMYLCASSLFTQEGQPQHFGDGTRLSIL.

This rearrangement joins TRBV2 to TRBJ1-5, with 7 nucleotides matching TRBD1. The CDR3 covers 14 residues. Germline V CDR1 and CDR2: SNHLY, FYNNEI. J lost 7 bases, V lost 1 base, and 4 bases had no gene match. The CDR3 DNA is TGTGCCAGCAGTGAAGGACAGGGTGGCCAGCCCCAGCATTTT. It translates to CASSEGQGGQPQHF.

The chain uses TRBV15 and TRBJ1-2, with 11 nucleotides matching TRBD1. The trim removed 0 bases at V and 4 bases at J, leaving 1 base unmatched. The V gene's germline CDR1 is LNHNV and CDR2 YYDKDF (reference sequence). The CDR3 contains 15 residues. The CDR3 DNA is TGTGCCACCAGCAGAGAAGGGACAGGGGGCTATGGCTACACCTTC. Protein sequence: CATSREGTGGYGYTF.

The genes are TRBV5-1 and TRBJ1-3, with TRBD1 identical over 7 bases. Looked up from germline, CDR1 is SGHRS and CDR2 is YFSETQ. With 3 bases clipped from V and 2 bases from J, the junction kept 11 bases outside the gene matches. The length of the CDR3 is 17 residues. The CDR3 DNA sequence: TGCGCCAGCAGCTACACCCCACCGGACAGGACTGGAAACACCATATATTTT. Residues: CASSYTPPDRTGNTIYF.

CDR3 coding DNA: TGTGCCAGCAGCCGAATGCGGGGGAACCAAGAGACCCAGTACTTC. It yields the protein CASSRMRGNQETQYF. The V call is TRBV3-1 (or the pseudogene TRBV3-2), the J call TRBJ2-5; 7 bases align to TRBD2. The V and J ends lost 4 bases and 0 bases, in that order; junction bases with no gene match: 5. The CDR3 has 15 residues. The germline V gene encodes CDR1 LGHDT and CDR2 YNNKEL (reference sequence).

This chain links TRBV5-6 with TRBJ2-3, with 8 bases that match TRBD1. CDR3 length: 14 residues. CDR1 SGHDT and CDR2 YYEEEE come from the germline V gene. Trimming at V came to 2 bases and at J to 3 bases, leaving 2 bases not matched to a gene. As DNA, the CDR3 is TGTGCCAGCAGCTTCAGGGGGCCGACAGATACGCAGTATTTT. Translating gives CASSFRGPTDTQYF.

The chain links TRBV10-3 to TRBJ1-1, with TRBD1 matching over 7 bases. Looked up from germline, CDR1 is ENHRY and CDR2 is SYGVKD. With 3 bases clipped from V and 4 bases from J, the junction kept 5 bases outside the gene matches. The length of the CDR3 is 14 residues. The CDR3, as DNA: TGTGCCATCAGTGATCGACAGGGAGCCACTGAAGCTTTCTTT. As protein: CAISDRQGATEAFF.

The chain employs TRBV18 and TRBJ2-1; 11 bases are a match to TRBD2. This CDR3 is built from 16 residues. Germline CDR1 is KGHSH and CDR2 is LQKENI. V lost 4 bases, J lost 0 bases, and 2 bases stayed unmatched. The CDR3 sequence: CASSLSGGASYNEQFF. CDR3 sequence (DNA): TGTGCCAGCTCACTTAGCGGGGGGGCCTCCTACAATGAGCAGTTCTTC.

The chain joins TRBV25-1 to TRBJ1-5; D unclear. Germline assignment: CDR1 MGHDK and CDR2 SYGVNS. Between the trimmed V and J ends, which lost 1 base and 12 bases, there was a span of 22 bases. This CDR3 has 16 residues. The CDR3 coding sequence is TGTGCCAGCAGTGAATTAACCCCCCCGCGGGGTGTAAGCCAGCATTTT. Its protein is CASSELTPPRGVSQHF. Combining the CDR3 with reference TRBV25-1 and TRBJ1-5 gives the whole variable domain EADIYQTPRYLVIGTGKKITLECSQTMGHDKMYWYQQDPGMELHLIHYSYGVNSTEKGDLSSESTVSRIRTEHFPLTLESARPSHTSQYLCASSELTPPRGVSQHFGDGTRLSIL.

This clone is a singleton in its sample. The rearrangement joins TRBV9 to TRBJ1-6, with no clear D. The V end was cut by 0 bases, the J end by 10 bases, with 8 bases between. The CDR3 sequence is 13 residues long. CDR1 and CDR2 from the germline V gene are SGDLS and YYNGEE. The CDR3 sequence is CASSVELLSPLHF. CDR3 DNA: TGTGCCAGCAGCGTAGAACTATTGTCACCCCTCCACTTT.

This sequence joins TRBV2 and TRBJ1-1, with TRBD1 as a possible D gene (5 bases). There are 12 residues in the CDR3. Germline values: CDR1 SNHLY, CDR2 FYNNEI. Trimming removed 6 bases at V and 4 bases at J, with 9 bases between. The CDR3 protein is CASRGQGTEAFF. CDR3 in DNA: TGTGCCAGCAGGGGGCAGGGCACTGAAGCTTTCTTT.

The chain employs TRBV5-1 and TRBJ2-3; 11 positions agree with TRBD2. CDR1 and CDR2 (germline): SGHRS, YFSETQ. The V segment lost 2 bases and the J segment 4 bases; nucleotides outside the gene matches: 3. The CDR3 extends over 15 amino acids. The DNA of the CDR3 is TGCGCCAGCAGCTTCACTAGCGGGGGCGCAGATACGCAGTATTTT. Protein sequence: CASSFTSGGADTQYF.

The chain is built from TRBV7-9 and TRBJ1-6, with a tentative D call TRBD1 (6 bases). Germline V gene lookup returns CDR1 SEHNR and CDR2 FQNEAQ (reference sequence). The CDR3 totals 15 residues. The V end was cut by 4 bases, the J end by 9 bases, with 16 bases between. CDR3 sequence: CASSSSGQGGSPLHF. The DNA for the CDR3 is TGTGCCAGCAGCTCTTCGGGACAAGGAGGTTCACCCCTCCACTTT.

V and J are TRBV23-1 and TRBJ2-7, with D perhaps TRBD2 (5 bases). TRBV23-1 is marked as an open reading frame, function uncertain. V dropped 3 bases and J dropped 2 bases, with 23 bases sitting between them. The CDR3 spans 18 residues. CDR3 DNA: TGCGCCAGCAGTCAGCCGGGGTCTCGTAGCTCTCCTACCTACGAGCAGTACTTC. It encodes CASSQPGSRSSPTYEQYF.

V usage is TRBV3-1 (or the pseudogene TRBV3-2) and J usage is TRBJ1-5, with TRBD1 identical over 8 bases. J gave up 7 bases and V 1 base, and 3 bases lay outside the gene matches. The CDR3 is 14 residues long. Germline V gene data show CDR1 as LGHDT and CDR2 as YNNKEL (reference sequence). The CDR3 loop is CASSQGTGSQPQHF. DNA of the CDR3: TGTGCCAGCAGCCAAGGGACAGGGAGCCAGCCCCAGCATTTT.

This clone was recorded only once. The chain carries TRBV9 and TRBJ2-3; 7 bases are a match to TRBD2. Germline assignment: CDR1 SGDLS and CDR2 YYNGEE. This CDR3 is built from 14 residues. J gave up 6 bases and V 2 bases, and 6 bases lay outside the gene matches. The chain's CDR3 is CASSVGRFRDTQYF. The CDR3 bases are TGTGCCAGCAGCGTCGGGAGGTTCCGCGATACGCAGTATTTT.

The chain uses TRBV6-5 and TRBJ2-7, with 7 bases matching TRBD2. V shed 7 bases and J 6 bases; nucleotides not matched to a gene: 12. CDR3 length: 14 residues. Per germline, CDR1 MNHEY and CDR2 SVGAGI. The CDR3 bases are TGTGCCAGCACCAATCCCACGGGCGGGGGCGAGCAGTACTTC. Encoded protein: CASTNPTGGGEQYF.

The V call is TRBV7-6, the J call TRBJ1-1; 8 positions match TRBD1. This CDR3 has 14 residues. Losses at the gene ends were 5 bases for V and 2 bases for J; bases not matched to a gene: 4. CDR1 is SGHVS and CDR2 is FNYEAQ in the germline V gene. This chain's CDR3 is CASSLGQGNTEAFF. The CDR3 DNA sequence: TGTGCCAGCAGCCTCGGACAGGGCAACACTGAAGCTTTCTTT.

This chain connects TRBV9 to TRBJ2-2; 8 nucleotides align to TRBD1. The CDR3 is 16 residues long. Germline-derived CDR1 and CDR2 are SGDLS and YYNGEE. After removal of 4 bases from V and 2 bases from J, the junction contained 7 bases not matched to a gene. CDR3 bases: TGTGCCAGCAGCCCCCGGACAGGGAGAAACACCGGGGAGCTGTTTTTT. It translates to CASSPRTGRNTGELFF.

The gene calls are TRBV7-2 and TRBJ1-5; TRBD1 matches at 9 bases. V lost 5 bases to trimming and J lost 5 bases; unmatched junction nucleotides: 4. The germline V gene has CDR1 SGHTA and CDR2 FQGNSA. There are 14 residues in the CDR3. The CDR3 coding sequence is TGTGCCAGCAGCAGGACAGGGGTTGATCAGCCCCAGCATTTT. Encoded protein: CASSRTGVDQPQHF.